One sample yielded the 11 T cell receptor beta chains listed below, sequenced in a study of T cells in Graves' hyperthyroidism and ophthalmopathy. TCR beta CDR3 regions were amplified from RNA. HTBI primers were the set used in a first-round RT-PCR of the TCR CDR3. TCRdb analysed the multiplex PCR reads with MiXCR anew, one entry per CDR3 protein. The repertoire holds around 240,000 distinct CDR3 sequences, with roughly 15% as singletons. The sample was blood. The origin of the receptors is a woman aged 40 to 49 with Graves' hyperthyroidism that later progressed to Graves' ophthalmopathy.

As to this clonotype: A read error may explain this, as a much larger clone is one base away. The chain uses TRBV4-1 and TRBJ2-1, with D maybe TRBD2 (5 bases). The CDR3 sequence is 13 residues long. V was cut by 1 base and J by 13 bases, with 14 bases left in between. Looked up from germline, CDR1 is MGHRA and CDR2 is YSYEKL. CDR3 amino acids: CASSQGGLARQFF. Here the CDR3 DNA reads TGCGCCAGCAGCCAAGGGGGTCTAGCCCGTCAGTTCTTC.

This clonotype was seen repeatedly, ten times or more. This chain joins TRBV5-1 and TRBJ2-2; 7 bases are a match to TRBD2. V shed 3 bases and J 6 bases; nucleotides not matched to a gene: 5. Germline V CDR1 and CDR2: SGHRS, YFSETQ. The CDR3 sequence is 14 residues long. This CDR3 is CASSWTSTSGELFF. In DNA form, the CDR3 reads TGCGCCAGCAGCTGGACTAGTACGTCCGGGGAGCTGTTTTTT.

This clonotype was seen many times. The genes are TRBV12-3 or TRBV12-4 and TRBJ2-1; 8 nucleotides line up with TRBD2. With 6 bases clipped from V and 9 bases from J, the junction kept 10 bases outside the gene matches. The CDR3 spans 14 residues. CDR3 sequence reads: CASSLTSARGEQFF. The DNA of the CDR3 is TGTGCCAGCAGCCTGACTAGCGCGAGGGGTGAGCAGTTCTTC.

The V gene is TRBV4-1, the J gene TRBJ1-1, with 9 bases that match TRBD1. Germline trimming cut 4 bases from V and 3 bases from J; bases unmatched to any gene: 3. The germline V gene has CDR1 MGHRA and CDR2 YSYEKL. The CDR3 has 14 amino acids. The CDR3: CASSPTGGDTEAFF. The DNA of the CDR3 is TGCGCCAGCAGCCCGACAGGGGGGGACACTGAAGCTTTCTTT.

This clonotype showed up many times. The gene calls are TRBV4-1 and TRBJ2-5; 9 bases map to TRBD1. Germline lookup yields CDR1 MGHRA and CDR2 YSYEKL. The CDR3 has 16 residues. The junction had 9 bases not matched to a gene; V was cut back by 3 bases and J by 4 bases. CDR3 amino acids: CASSQGTGRWLETQYF. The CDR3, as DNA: TGCGCCAGCAGCCAGGGGACAGGGCGATGGTTAGAGACCCAGTACTTC.

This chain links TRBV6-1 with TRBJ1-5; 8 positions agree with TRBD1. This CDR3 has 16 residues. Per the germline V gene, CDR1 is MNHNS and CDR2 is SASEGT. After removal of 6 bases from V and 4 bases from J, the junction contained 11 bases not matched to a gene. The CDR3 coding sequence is TGTGCCAGCAGCGACAGGGGTCGGAGCCCGAATCAGCCCCAGCATTTT. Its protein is CASSDRGRSPNQPQHF.

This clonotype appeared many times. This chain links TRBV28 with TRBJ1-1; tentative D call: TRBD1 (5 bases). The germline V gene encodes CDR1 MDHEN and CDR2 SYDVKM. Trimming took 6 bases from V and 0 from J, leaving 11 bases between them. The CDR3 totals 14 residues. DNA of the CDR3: TGTGCCAGCAGACCCGTGACAGTGAACACTGAAGCTTTCTTT. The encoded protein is CASRPVTVNTEAFF.

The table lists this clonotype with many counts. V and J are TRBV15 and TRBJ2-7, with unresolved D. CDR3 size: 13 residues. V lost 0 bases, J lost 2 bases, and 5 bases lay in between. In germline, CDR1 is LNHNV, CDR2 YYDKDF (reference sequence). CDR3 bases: TGTGCCACCAGCAGAGAACGGACCTACGAGCAGTACTTC. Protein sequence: CATSRERTYEQYF.

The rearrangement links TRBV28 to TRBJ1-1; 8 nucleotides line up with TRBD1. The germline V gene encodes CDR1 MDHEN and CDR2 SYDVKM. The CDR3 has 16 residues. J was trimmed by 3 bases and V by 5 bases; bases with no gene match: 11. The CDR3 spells CASSPLTGEGDTEAFF. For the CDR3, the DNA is TGTGCCAGCAGTCCTTTGACAGGGGAAGGAGACACTGAAGCTTTCTTT.

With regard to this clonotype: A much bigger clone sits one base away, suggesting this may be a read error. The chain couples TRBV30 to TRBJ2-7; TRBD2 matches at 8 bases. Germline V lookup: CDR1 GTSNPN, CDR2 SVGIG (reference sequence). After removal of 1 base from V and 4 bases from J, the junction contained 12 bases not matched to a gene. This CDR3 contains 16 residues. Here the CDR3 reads CAWSGGGGRPFYEQYF. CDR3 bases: TGTGCCTGGAGTGGTGGTGGCGGGAGGCCGTTTTACGAGCAGTACTTC.

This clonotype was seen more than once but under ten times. The CDR3 region has the DNA TGTGCCAGCAGTCGCAGGGGCGAAAAACTGTTTTTT. This gives the protein CASSRRGEKLFF. The chain couples TRBV6-6 to TRBJ1-4; D is perhaps TRBD1 (6 bases). V was cut by 5 bases and J by 8 bases, with 9 bases left in between. Germline values: CDR1 MNHNY, CDR2 SVGAGI (reference sequence). CDR3 length equals 12 residues.